This T cell receptor (beta chain) emerged from a study of blood T cells in healthy people across ages. For the second PCR, which ran for about 6 to 12 cycles, a sample-barcoded 5' primer and a J-beta primer mix were used. TCRdb reanalysed the 5' RACE reads using MiXCR and keeps one entry per CDR3 protein. The sample lists 1.5 million to 2 million distinct CDR3 sequences; just under 50% were seen once. This CDR3 has 16 amino acids. Germline assignment: CDR1 MNHNY and CDR2 SVGAGI (reference sequence). This clonotype was seen just once. Sequence at one end of the junction differs from germline and may be a read error.

The TCR was taken from a woman between 35 and 50 years old in good health. The chain links TRBV6-6 to TRBJ2-3; TRBD1 matches 10 bases. Sequenced: blood. The DNA for the CDR3 is TGTGCCAGCAGTTTCCGGACAGGGGGATACACAGAGACGCAGTATTTT. This codes for CASSFRTGGYTETQYF.